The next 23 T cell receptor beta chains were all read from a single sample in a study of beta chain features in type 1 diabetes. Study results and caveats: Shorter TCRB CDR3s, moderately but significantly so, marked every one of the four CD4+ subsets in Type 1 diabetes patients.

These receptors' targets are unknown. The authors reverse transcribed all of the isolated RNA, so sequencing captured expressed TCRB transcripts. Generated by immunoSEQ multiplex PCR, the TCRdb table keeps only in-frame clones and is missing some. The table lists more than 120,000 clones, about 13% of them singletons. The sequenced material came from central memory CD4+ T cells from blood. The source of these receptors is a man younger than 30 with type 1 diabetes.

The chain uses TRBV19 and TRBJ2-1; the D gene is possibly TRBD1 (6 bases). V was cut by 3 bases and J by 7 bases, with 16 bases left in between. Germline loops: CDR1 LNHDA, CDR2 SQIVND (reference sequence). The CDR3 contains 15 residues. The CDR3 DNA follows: TGTGCCAGTAGTATCGACAGACATAGGGGGAATGAGCAGTTCTTC. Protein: CASSIDRHRGNEQFF.

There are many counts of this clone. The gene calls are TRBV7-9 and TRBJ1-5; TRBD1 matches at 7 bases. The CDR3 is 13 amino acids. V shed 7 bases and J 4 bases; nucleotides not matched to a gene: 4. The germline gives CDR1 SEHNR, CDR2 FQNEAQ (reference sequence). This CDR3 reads CASNDRENQPQHF. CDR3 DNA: TGTGCCAGCAACGACAGGGAGAATCAGCCCCAGCATTTT.

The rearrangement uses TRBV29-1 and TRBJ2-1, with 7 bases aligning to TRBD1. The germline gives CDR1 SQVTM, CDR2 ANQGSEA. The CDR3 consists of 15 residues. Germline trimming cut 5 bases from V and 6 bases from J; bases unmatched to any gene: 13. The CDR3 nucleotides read TGCAGCGTTACTCCCCAGACAGGGTTTACCAATGAGCAGTTCTTC. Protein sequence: CSVTPQTGFTNEQFF.

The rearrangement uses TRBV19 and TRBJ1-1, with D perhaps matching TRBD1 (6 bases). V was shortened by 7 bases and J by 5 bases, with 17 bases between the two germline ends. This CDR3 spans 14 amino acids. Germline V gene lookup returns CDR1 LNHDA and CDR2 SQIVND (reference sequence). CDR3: CASTAGRGRTEAFF. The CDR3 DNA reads TGTGCCAGTACGGCTGGCAGGGGTCGAACTGAAGCTTTCTTT. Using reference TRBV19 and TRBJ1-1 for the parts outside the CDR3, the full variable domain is DGGITQSPKYLFRKEGQNVTLSCEQNLNHDAMYWYRQDPGQGLRLIYYSQIVNDFQKGDIAEGYSVSREKKESFPLTVTSAQKNPTAFYLCASTAGRGRTEAFFGQGTRLTVV.

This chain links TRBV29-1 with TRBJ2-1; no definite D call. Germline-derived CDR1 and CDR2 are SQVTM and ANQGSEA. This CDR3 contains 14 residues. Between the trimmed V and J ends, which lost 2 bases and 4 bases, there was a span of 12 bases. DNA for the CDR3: TGCAGCGTTGAACGGGCGACGATATACAATGAGCAGTTCTTC. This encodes CSVERATIYNEQFF.

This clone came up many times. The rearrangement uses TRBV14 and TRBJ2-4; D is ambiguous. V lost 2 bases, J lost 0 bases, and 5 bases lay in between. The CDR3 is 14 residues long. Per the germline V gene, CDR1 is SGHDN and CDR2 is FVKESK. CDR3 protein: CASSQRIAKNIQYF. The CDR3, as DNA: TGTGCCAGCAGCCAACGCATAGCCAAAAACATTCAGTACTTC.

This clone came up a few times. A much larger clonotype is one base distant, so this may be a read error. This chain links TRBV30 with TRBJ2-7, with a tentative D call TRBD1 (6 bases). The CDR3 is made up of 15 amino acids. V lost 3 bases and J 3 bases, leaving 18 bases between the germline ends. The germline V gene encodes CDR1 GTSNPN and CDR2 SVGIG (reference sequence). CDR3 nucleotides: TGTGCCTGGAGGGGCCGCCGGGACACTTACTACGAGCAGTACTTC. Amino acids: CAWRGRRDTYYEQYF. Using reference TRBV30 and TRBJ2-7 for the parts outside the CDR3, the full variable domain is SQTIHQWPATLVQPVGSPLSLECTVEGTSNPNLYWYRQAAGRGLQLLFYSVGIGQISSEVPQNLSASRPQDRQFILSSKKLLLSDSGFYLCAWRGRRDTYYEQYFGPGTRLTVT.

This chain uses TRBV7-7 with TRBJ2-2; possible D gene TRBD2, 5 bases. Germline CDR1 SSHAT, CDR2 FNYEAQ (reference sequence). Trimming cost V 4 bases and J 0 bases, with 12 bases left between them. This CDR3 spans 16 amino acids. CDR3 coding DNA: TGTGCCAGCAGCTCAGCGGACGGTTCGAACACCGGGGAGCTGTTTTTT. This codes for CASSSADGSNTGELFF.

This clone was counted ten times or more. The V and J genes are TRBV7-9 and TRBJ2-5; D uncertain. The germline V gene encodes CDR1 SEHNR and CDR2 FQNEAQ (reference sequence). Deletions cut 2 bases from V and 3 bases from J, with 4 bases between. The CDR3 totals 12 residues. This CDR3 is CASSLMKETQYF. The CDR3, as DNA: TGTGCCAGCAGCTTAATGAAAGAGACCCAGTACTTC.

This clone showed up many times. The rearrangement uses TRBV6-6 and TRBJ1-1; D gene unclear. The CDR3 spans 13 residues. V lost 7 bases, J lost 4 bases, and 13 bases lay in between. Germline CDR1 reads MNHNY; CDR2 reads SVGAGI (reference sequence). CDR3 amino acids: CASTSGGGTEAFF. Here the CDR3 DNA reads TGTGCCAGCACTTCAGGTGGAGGCACTGAAGCTTTCTTT.

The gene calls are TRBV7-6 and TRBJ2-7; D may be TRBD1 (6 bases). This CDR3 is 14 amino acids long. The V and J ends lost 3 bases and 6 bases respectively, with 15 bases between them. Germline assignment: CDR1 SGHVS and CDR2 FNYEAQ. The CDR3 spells CASSFTGNSGEQYF. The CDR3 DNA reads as TGTGCCAGCAGCTTTACAGGGAATTCGGGCGAGCAGTACTTC.

CDR3 residues: CASSQEGGKLFF. CDR3 nucleotide sequence: TGTGCCAGCAGCCAAGAGGGAGGAAAACTGTTTTTT. The gene calls are TRBV16 and TRBJ1-4, with unresolved D. This CDR3 spans 12 amino acids. Trimming took off 2 bases at V and 10 bases at J, with 8 bases between the two ends. Germline CDR1 and CDR2: KGHSY and FQNENV.

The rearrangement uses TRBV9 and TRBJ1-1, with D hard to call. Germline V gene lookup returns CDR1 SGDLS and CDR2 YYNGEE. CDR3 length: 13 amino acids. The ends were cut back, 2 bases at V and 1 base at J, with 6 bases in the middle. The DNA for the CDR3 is TGTGCCAGCAGCGTTGGAACGAACACTGAAGCTTTCTTT. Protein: CASSVGTNTEAFF.

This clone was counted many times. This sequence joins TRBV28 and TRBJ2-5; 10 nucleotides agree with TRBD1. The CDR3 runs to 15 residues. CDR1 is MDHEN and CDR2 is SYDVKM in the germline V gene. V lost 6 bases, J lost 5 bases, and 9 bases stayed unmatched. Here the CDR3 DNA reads TGTGCCAGCAGCCCAGGGACAGGGGAGGGTGAGACCCAGTACTTC. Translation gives CASSPGTGEGETQYF.

CDR3 sequence reads: CASSLRQALYTGELFF. In DNA form, the CDR3 reads TGTGCCAGCAGCTTGAGGCAGGCACTTTACACCGGGGAGCTGTTTTTT. The chain combines TRBV5-6 with TRBJ2-2; D not certain. CDR1 SGHDT and CDR2 YYEEEE come from the germline V gene. Trimming took 1 base from V and 3 from J, leaving 13 bases between them. CDR3 size: 16 residues.

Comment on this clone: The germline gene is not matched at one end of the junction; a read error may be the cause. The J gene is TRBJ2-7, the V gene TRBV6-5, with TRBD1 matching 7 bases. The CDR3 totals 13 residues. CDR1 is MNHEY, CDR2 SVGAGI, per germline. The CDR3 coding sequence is TGTGCCAGCAGTTACCGTACAGGGGACGAGCAATACTTC. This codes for CASSYRTGDEQYF.

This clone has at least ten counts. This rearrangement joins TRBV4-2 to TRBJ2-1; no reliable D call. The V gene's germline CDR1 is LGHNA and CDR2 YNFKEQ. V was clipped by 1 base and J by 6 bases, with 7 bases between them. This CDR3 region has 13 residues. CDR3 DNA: TGTGCCAGCAGCCAAGGGCCCGGCAATGAGCAGTTCTTC. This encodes CASSQGPGNEQFF.

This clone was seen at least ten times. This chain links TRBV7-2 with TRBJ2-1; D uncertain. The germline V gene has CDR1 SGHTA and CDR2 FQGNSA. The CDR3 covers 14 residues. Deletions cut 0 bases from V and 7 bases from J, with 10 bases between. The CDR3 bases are TGTGCCAGCAGCTTAGCTTGGGAAAGAAATGAGCAGTTCTTC. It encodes CASSLAWERNEQFF.

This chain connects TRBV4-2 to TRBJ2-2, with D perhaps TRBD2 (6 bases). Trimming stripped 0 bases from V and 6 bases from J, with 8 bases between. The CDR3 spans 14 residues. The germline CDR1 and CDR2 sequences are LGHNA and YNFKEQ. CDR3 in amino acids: CASSQDRGSGELFF. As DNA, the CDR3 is TGTGCCAGCAGCCAAGACCGGGGGTCCGGGGAGCTGTTTTTT.

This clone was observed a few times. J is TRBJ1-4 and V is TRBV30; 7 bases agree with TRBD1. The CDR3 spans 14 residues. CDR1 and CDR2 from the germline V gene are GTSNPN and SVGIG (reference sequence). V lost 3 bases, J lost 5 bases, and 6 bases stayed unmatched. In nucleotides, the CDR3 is TGTGCCTGGAGGCGACAGGGAATGAATGAAAAACTGTTTTTT. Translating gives CAWRRQGMNEKLFF.

CDR3 residues: CASSYSSAVENTEAFF. CDR3 DNA sequence: TGTGCCAGCAGTTACTCGAGCGCGGTAGAGAACACTGAAGCTTTCTTT. This sequence joins TRBV6-5 and TRBJ1-1; D call uncertain. Trimming removed 0 bases from V and 1 base from J, with 12 bases in between. This CDR3 contains 16 residues. Germline CDR1 is MNHEY and CDR2 is SVGAGI.

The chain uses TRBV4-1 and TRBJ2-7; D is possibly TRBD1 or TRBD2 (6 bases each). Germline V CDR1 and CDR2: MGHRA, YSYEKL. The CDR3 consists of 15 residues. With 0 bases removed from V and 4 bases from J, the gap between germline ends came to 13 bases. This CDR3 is CASSQEGGRVYEQYF. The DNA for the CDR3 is TGCGCCAGCAGCCAAGAGGGGGGCAGGGTTTACGAGCAGTACTTC.

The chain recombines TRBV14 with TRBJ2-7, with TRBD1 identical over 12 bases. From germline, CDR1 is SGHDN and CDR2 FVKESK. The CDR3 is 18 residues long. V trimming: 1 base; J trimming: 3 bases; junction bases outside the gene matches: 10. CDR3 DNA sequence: TGTGCCAGCAGCCAAGCGCCTCCGGGACAGGGGGCTTACTACGAGCAGTACTTC. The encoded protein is CASSQAPPGQGAYYEQYF.